A selection of T cell receptor beta chains follows, all from one sample in a study of human T cells and chemical hapten exposure. One entry per CDR3 protein, called by TCRdb with MiXCR from the RACE reads. The data contain over 70,000 distinct CDR3 sequences, less than 15% of them seen just once; the ten biggest clones take up roughly 4.9%. Sequencing was performed on whole blood, taken in connection with sensitization to the hapten diphenylcyclopropenone (DPC). Receptors originate from a woman aged 45 to 65 with alopecia areata. Some clones in this sample may be carry-over from other donors' samples. Both conserved end residues are part of each CDR3. D genes are given only for firm matches. Size values are once, few and many counts, or a class for expanded clones, and some rows have none.

v_call,d_call,j_call,clone_size,cdr3_nt,cdr3_aa
TRBV15,.,TRBJ2-6,.,TGTGCCACCAGCAGCCCGGCAGGAGGCTCTGGGGCCAACGTCCTGACTTTC,CATSSPAGGSGANVLTF
TRBV20-1,TRBD1,TRBJ2-3,few,TGCAGTGCTAGTTTTGGTCAGGGGGCTGGAGATACGCAGTATTTT,CSASFGQGAGDTQYF
TRBV12-5,.,TRBJ1-1,many,TGTGCTAGTGGTTTGGTACAGAACACTGAAGCTTTCTTT,CASGLVQNTEAFF
TRBV29-1,.,TRBJ1-1,many,TGCAGCGTTGAATTCTCATCAGGAGTCGAAGCTTTCTTT,CSVEFSSGVEAFF
TRBV7-8,TRBD2,TRBJ2-2,.,TGTGCCAGCAGCTTGACTAGCGGGAGTCTAGGCGGGGAGCTGTTTTTT,CASSLTSGSLGGELFF
TRBV3-1,TRBD1,TRBJ2-3,.,TGTGCCAGCAGCCAAGATCCACAGGGGGCCGGAGATACGCAGTATTTT,CASSQDPQGAGDTQYF
TRBV20-1,.,TRBJ2-4,few,TGCAGTGCTACCTTAGGCGACACTCAGTACTTC,CSATLGDTQYF
TRBV18,.,TRBJ1-2,few,TGTGCCAGCTCACCACGGGGGCTGGACTATGGCTACACCTTC,CASSPRGLDYGYTF
TRBV5-6,.,TRBJ2-3,.,TGTGCCAGCAGCTTGGGAGGGGCGGCAGATACGCAGTATTTT,CASSLGGAADTQYF
TRBV5-1,.,TRBJ1-1,.,TGCGCCAGCAGTATTCTGATGAACACTGAAGCTTTCTTT,CASSILMNTEAFF
TRBV30,.,TRBJ2-1,few,TGTGCCTGGAGTCTCGACAGCGGGAATGAGCAGTTCTTC,CAWSLDSGNEQFF
TRBV20-1,TRBD2,TRBJ2-3,few,TGCAGTGCTAGAGCACTAGCGGGAGCGACAGATACGCAGTATTTT,CSARALAGATDTQYF
TRBV6-6,.,TRBJ2-1,few,TGTGCCAGCAGCCCGGGGCCAGCGTTTGCCTACAATGAGCAGTTCTTC,CASSPGPAFAYNEQFF
TRBV12-3/TRBV12-4,.,TRBJ1-1,few,TGTGCCAGCATGCAGGGTCCCGCTGAAGCTTTCTTT,CASMQGPAEAFF
TRBV5-1,.,TRBJ1-3,.,TGCGCCAGCAGCTTCGGGGGCTCTGGAAACACCATATATTTT,CASSFGGSGNTIYF
TRBV7-8,.,TRBJ1-1,many,TGTGCCAGCAGCTTAACGGACAGTGTCTTAGTAGAAGCTTTCTTT,CASSLTDSVLVEAFF
TRBV7-9,.,TRBJ2-1,.,TGTGCCAGCAGCAAGATGTACAATGAGCAGTTCTTC,CASSKMYNEQFF
TRBV29-1,.,TRBJ2-1,many,TGCAGCGTTGCGCGTGGGTCTAGCTCCTACAATGAGCAGTTCTTC,CSVARGSSSYNEQFF
TRBV6-1,.,TRBJ1-5,many,TGTGCCAGCATCATAAACAGGAGCAATCAGCCCCAGCATTTT,CASIINRSNQPQHF
TRBV19,TRBD1,TRBJ2-3,.,TGTGCCAGTAGCTTTACAGGGGTGGATACGCAGTATTTT,CASSFTGVDTQYF
TRBV30,.,TRBJ1-1,.,TGTGCCTGGAGCAGGGAAACTGAAGCTTTCTTT,CAWSRETEAFF
TRBV7-2,.,TRBJ1-2,.,TGTGCCAGCAGCGACAGAGGCTACACCTTC,CASSDRGYTF
TRBV7-8,.,TRBJ2-1,few,TGTGCCAGCAGCCCGATGTCGGGAGCCGCGGGTGAGCAGTTCTTC,CASSPMSGAAGEQFF
TRBV19,.,TRBJ2-1,few,TGTGCCAGTAGTATTTCCCCCTACAATGAGCAGTTCTTC,CASSISPYNEQFF
TRBV10-3,TRBD1,TRBJ1-5,few,TGTGCCATCAGTGAGGGGGTACAGGGGCAGCCCCAGCATTTT,CAISEGVQGQPQHF